The 24 T cell receptor beta chains listed next were all sequenced from one sample in a study of cytomegalovirus exposure and HLA in healthy donors. PCR involved 60 Vbeta and 13 Jbeta primers. Clones were read by immunoSEQ multiplex PCR, and TCRdb kept only the in-frame ones, dropping some. This table has about 120,000 clones, 77% appearing once. What was sequenced was PBMCs. All receptors come from a man younger than 30 in good health and CMV-seropositive.

This chain connects TRBV18 to TRBJ1-5, with D possibly being TRBD1 (6 bases). Germline V CDR1 and CDR2: KGHSH, LQKENI. Trimming took off 3 bases at V and 0 bases at J, with 12 bases between the two ends. CDR3 length equals 16 residues. The CDR3 is CASSPRAGASNQPQHF. For the CDR3, the DNA is TGTGCCAGCTCACCCCGGGCAGGGGCTAGCAATCAGCCCCAGCATTTT.

V usage is TRBV18 and J usage is TRBJ1-1; D is unclear. V gave up 2 bases and J gave up 2 bases, with 6 bases separating them. The CDR3 spans 13 residues. The germline CDR1 and CDR2 sequences are KGHSH and LQKENI. The CDR3 DNA follows: TGTGCCAGCTCACCAATTTATAACACTGAAGCTTTCTTT. Translation gives CASSPIYNTEAFF.

The rearrangement joins TRBV19 to TRBJ1-5; D gene unclear. V lost 5 bases and J 3 bases, leaving 14 bases between the germline ends. Germline loops: CDR1 LNHDA, CDR2 SQIVND (reference sequence). This CDR3 is built from 15 residues. The CDR3 DNA sequence: TGTGCCAGTAGTCGTTACGAGGGCAACAATCAGCCCCAGCATTTT. This encodes CASSRYEGNNQPQHF.

V usage is TRBV5-6 and J usage is TRBJ2-2, with unresolved D. The length of the CDR3 is 16 residues. Trimming removed 4 bases at V and 0 bases at J, with 13 bases between. Germline V gene sequence: CDR1 SGHDT, CDR2 YYEEEE. The CDR3 region is CASSALGAANTGELFF. In nucleotides, the CDR3 is TGTGCCAGCAGCGCTTTAGGAGCAGCGAACACCGGGGAGCTGTTTTTT.

This clone is a singleton in its sample. V gene TRBV27 combines with J gene TRBJ2-7; D possibly corresponds to TRBD1 (5 bases). Germline loops: CDR1 MNHEY, CDR2 SMNVEV (reference sequence). CDR3 length: 14 residues. Trimming left V 3 bases short and J 5 bases short, with 14 bases between. DNA for the CDR3: TGTGCCAGCAGTTTCGGGCAGGGTGGGAACGAGCAGTACTTC. It translates to CASSFGQGGNEQYF.

V and J are TRBV4-2 and TRBJ1-2; TRBD1 aligns across 8 bases. V dropped 4 bases and J dropped 3; count of bases not matched to a gene: 4. From germline, CDR1 is LGHNA and CDR2 YNFKEQ. CDR3 length: 14 amino acids. The CDR3 protein is CASSRPGQDYGYTF. As DNA, the CDR3 is TGTGCCAGCAGCCGGCCGGGACAGGACTATGGCTACACCTTC.

The sample holds one count of this clone. V is TRBV7-9 and J is TRBJ2-6; 7 positions agree with TRBD2. The CDR3 sequence is 15 residues long. J lost 1 base, V lost 3 bases, and 0 bases had no gene match. Germline V CDR1 and CDR2: SEHNR, FQNEAQ (reference sequence). The CDR3 DNA follows: TGTGCCAGCAGCTTCGGGAGGTCTGGGGCCAACGTCCTGACTTTC. Amino acid sequence: CASSFGRSGANVLTF.

The gene calls are TRBV27 and TRBJ2-1; TRBD2 matches at 7 bases. This CDR3 has 16 residues. CDR1 MNHEY and CDR2 SMNVEV come from the germline V gene (reference sequence). V was clipped by 0 bases and J by 8 bases; unmatched bases: 10. CDR3 sequence reads: CASSLSGGSEVDEQFF. For the CDR3, the DNA is TGTGCCAGCAGTTTATCGGGCGGGAGTGAGGTCGATGAGCAGTTCTTC.

The chain uses TRBV27 and TRBJ2-6; 8 bases are a match to TRBD1. With V trimmed by 3 bases and J by 2 bases, 9 bases remained unmatched. The CDR3 has 18 residues. Germline CDR1 reads MNHEY; CDR2 reads SMNVEV (reference sequence). CDR3 loop: CASSFSVRGLAGANVLTF. CDR3 in DNA: TGTGCCAGCAGTTTTTCCGTCAGGGGGCTGGCTGGGGCCAACGTCCTGACTTTC.

The chain combines TRBV9 with TRBJ2-3; TRBD2 agrees at 9 bases. The CDR3 length is 15 residues. Unmatched junction bases numbered 4, after V lost 0 bases and J lost 5 bases. In germline, CDR1 is SGDLS, CDR2 YYNGEE. CDR3 region: CASSVDVTSGDTQYF. CDR3 DNA sequence: TGTGCCAGCAGCGTAGATGTGACTAGCGGAGATACGCAGTATTTT.

The chain uses TRBV4-1 and TRBJ2-7; the match to TRBD2 covers 13 bases. CDR1 is MGHRA and CDR2 is YSYEKL in the germline V gene. V was clipped by 2 bases and J by 6 bases; unmatched bases: 25. The CDR3 has 22 residues. CDR3 nucleotides: TGCGCCAGCAGCCAATCTCCTTTTCCGGGACTAGCGGGGCCTAGTCCGGGGTTCGAGCAGTACTTC. It specifies CASSQSPFPGLAGPSPGFEQYF.

This chain joins TRBV20-1 and TRBJ2-1; the D is unclear. The V end lost 5 bases, the J end lost 8 bases, and 10 bases lay between the germline ends. This CDR3 is built from 11 residues. Per the germline V gene, CDR1 is DFQATT and CDR2 is SNEGSKA (reference sequence). CDR3 in amino acids: CSAEQMDEQFF. The DNA of the CDR3 is TGCAGTGCTGAACAGATGGATGAGCAGTTCTTC.

The chain joins TRBV28 to TRBJ1-5; D may be TRBD1 (5 bases). Germline values: CDR1 MDHEN, CDR2 SYDVKM. The V end lost 3 bases, the J end lost 0 bases, and 15 bases lay between the germline ends. The CDR3 has 17 amino acids. CDR3 DNA: TGTGCCAGCAGTTTCGGCCCAGGGCCTTATAGCAATCAGCCCCAGCATTTT. This gives the protein CASSFGPGPYSNQPQHF. Full variable domain (rest looked up from reference TRBV28 and TRBJ1-5): DVKVTQSSRYLVKRTGEKVFLECVQDMDHENMFWYRQDPGLGLRLIYFSYDVKMKEKGDIPEGYSVSREKKERFSLILESASTNQTSMYLCASSFGPGPYSNQPQHFGDGTRLSIL.

The chain couples TRBV27 to TRBJ1-2; 8 bases are shared with TRBD1. Trimming removed 6 bases from V and 4 bases from J; junction bases left unmatched: 7. Germline lookup yields CDR1 MNHEY and CDR2 SMNVEV (reference sequence). This CDR3 comprises 14 residues. The CDR3: CASRVTGDSYGYTF. CDR3 DNA sequence: TGTGCCAGCAGGGTGACAGGGGACAGCTATGGCTACACCTTC.

V gene TRBV2 combines with J gene TRBJ2-7; D remains unclear. CDR3 length: 14 amino acids. Germline CDR1 is SNHLY and CDR2 is FYNNEI. Trimming removed 6 bases at V and 0 bases at J, with 12 bases between. CDR3 DNA sequence: TGTGCCAGCAGCCCCTTCCCCCTCTCCTACGAGCAGTACTTC. Encoded protein: CASSPFPLSYEQYF.

The J gene is TRBJ2-7, the V gene TRBV7-3; 8 bases are a match to TRBD2. The length of the CDR3 is 15 residues. Trimming cost V 0 bases and J 4 bases; bases outside gene matches: 5. Germline V gives CDR1 SGHTA, CDR2 FQGTGA. The CDR3 sequence: CASSLTGLVPYEQYF. CDR3 sequence (DNA): TGTGCCAGCAGCTTAACGGGACTAGTCCCTTACGAGCAGTACTTC. The complete variable domain, with remaining parts taken from reference TRBV7-3 and TRBJ2-7, reads GAGVSQTPSNKVTEKGKYVELRCDPISGHTALYWYRQSLGQGPEFLIYFQGTGAADDSGLPNDRFFAVRPEGSVSTLKIQRTERGDSAVYLCASSLTGLVPYEQYFGPGTRLTVT.

This rearrangement joins TRBV19 to TRBJ1-5; 9 positions agree with TRBD1. The V gene end was trimmed by 4 bases and the J gene end by 4 bases; junction bases not matched to a gene: 5. The CDR3 is made up of 15 amino acids. Germline lookup yields CDR1 LNHDA and CDR2 SQIVND (reference sequence). CDR3 nucleotides: TGTGCCAGTAGTAGAGGACAGGGGCCTAATCAGCCCCAGCATTTT. Encoded protein: CASSRGQGPNQPQHF.

This clone was seen more than once but under ten times. A far larger clone lies a single base away; this is likely a read error. The rearrangement joins TRBV4-2 to TRBJ1-2; 8 positions match TRBD1. CDR3 size: 16 residues. The germline V gene encodes CDR1 LGHNA and CDR2 YNFKEQ. With V trimmed by 0 bases and J by 3 bases, 6 bases remained unmatched. This CDR3 is CASSQDSRGPYYGYTF. DNA of the CDR3: TGTGCCAGCAGCCAAGATTCCAGGGGGCCATACTATGGCTACACCTTC.

The sample holds one count of this clone. This chain's CDR3 is CASSQGWGADNEKLFF. CDR3 bases: TGCGCCAGCAGCCAAGGATGGGGCGCGGACAATGAAAAACTGTTTTTT. This chain uses TRBV4-1 with TRBJ1-4, with D tentatively TRBD1 (5 bases). Trimming cost V 1 base and J 5 bases, with 14 bases left between them. This CDR3 spans 16 amino acids. Germline values: CDR1 MGHRA, CDR2 YSYEKL.

Concerning this clone: Within the sample, other DNA sequences also encode this same CDR3. The CDR3 sequence: CASSSLYEQYF. CDR3 nucleotides: TGTGCCAGCAGTTCCCTATACGAGCAGTACTTC. The rearrangement uses TRBV27 and TRBJ2-7; D remains ambiguous. Germline-derived CDR1 and CDR2 are MNHEY and SMNVEV (reference sequence). The V end lost 4 bases, the J end lost 4 bases, and 5 bases lay between the germline ends. The CDR3 length is 11 residues.

The CDR3 region has the DNA TGTGCCAGCCAGACAGGAACCTATAATTCACCCCTCCACTTT. This gives the protein CASQTGTYNSPLHF. The chain links TRBV19 to TRBJ1-6; D might be TRBD1 (6 bases). From germline, CDR1 is LNHDA and CDR2 SQIVND (reference sequence). CDR3 length: 14 amino acids. Deletions cut 9 bases from V and 2 bases from J, with 11 bases between.

This chain joins TRBV27 and TRBJ2-7; 9 nucleotides match TRBD2. The V and J ends lost 4 bases and 4 bases, in that order; junction bases with no gene match: 8. This CDR3 comprises 15 residues. From germline, CDR1 is MNHEY and CDR2 SMNVEV (reference sequence). The CDR3 region has the DNA TGTGCCAGCAGTTCGTGGACTAGCGAACATTACGAGCAGTACTTC. Translated: CASSSWTSEHYEQYF.

This clone has just a few counts. The rearrangement joins TRBV11-2 to TRBJ1-3, with D unclear. Germline lookup yields CDR1 SGHAT and CDR2 FQNNGV. V lost 4 bases and J lost 0, with 10 bases in between. The CDR3 length is 15 residues. The CDR3 DNA follows: TGTGCCAGCAGCTCCATAGCTGACTCTGGAAACACCATATATTTT. Its translation is CASSSIADSGNTIYF.

The chain links TRBV6-4 to TRBJ1-1; possibly TRBD1 for D (6 bases). Trimming took off 0 bases at V and 7 bases at J, with 6 bases between the two ends. In germline, CDR1 is MRHNA, CDR2 SNTAGT. CDR3 size: 12 residues. The CDR3 loop reads CASSDSGHEAFF. As DNA, the CDR3 is TGTGCCAGCAGTGACTCGGGACATGAAGCTTTCTTT.